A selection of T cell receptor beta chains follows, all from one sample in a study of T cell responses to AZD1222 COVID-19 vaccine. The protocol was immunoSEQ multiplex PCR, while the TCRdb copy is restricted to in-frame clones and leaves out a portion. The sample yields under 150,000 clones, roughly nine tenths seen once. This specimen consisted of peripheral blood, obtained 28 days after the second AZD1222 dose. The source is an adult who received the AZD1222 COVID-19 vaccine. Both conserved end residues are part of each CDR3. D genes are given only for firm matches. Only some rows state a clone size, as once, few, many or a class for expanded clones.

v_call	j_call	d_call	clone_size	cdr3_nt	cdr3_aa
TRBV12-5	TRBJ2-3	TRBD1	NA	TGTGCTAGTGCATTGGGAACAGGGGGTACGGATACGCAGTATTTT	CASALGTGGTDTQYF
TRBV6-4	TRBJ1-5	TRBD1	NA	TGTGCCAGCAGTGACTCGGCAGGGGGTCAGCCCCAGCATTTT	CASSDSAGGQPQHF
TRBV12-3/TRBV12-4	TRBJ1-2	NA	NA	TGTGCCAGCAGTTTGTGGGGTTATGGCTACACCTTC	CASSLWGYGYTF
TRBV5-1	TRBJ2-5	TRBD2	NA	TGCGCCAGCAGCCTACTAGCGGGGCCACAAGAGACCCAGTACTTC	CASSLLAGPQETQYF
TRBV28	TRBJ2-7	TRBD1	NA	TGTGCCAGCAGTCCCTATCAGGGGGCCTGGTCCTACGAGCAGTACTTC	CASSPYQGAWSYEQYF
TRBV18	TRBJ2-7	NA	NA	TGTGCCAGCTCACCAAATGTAGGGAACTTCTACGAGCAGTACTTC	CASSPNVGNFYEQYF
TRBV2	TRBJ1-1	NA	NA	TGTGCCAGCAGTTTAAGTTTCATGAACACTGAAGCTTTCTTT	CASSLSFMNTEAFF
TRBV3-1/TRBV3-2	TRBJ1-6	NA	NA	TGTGCCAGCAGCGTAGGGACCGGGGGGAATTCACCCCTCCACTTT	CASSVGTGGNSPLHF
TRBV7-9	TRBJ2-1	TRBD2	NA	TGTGCCAGCAGCTCATCAACCGGGACTAGTCTCTACAATGAGCAGTTCTTC	CASSSSTGTSLYNEQFF
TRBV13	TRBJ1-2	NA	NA	TGTGCCAGCAGCTTAGCTGACAGGTCCTATGGCTACACCTTC	CASSLADRSYGYTF
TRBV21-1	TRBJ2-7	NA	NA	TGTGCCAGCAGCTCCCGGGGACTAGCTCTTTTCGAGCAGTACTTC	CASSSRGLALFEQYF
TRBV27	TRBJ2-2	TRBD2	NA	TGTGCCAGCAGTTTTTCAAGCGGGGAGAACACCGGGGAGCTGTTTTTT	CASSFSSGENTGELFF
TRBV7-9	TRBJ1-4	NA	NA	TGTGCCAGCAGCTCTAACCAGGAGGGGACTAATGAAAAACTGTTTTTT	CASSSNQEGTNEKLFF
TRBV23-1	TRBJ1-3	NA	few	TGCGCCAGCAGTCCGCTAGGAGAAAGCTCTGGAAACACCATATATTTT	CASSPLGESSGNTIYF
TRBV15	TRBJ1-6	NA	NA	TGTGCCACCAGCAGAGATATGGGCCTAACGGGTTCACCCCTCCACTTT	CATSRDMGLTGSPLHF
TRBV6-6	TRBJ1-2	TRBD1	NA	TGTGCCAGCAGTCGGGACAGGCCCGACTATGGCTACACCTTC	CASSRDRPDYGYTF
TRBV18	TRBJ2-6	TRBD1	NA	TGTGCCAGCTCACCAAACAGGGGGCGCTTTGGGGCCAACGTCCTGACTTTC	CASSPNRGRFGANVLTF
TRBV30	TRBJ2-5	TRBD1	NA	TGTGCCTGGGCTCTAACAGGGGGATGGGAGACCCAGTACTTC	CAWALTGGWETQYF
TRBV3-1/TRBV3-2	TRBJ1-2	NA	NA	TGTGCCAGCAGCCACAGGGAGACCTATGGCTACACCTTC	CASSHRETYGYTF
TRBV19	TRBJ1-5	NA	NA	TGTGCCAGTAGTATAGATGCGGCAGGCAATCAGCCCCAGCATTTT	CASSIDAAGNQPQHF
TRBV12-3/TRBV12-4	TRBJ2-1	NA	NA	TGTGCCAGCAGTTATCTCCCCAACAATGAGCAGTTCTTC	CASSYLPNNEQFF
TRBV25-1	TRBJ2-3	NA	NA	TGTGCCACTCAAGACAATTATTGGGCAGATACGCAGTATTTT	CATQDNYWADTQYF
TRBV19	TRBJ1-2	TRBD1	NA	TGTGCCAGTACCTCCGGGACAGGGAGAGGCTACACCTTC	CASTSGTGRGYTF
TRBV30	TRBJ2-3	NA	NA	TGTGCCTGGAGTGCAGATAATCCGCCAGATACGCAGTATTTT	CAWSADNPPDTQYF
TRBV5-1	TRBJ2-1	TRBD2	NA	TGCGCCAGCAGCTTTAGGCAAGCGGGAGGGCTCTACAATGAGCAGTTCTTC	CASSFRQAGGLYNEQFF
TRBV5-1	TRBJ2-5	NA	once	TGCGCCAGCAGCTTACTATCGGGCCCCCAGCCAGAGACCCAGTACTTC	CASSLLSGPQPETQYF
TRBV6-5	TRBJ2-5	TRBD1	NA	TGTGCCAGCAGCCTACAGGGGGAGGTAGAGACCCAGTACTTC	CASSLQGEVETQYF
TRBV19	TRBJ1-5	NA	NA	TGTGCCAGTAGTATGGATAGCAATCAGCCCCAGCATTTT	CASSMDSNQPQHF
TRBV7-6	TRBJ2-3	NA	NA	TGTGCCAGCAGCTTAGGGGAGCGGCCAACAGATACGCAGTATTTT	CASSLGERPTDTQYF
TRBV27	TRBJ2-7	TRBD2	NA	TGTGCCAGCAGTCCCCGACCCCCTACTAGCGGGAGATCCTACGAGCAGTACTTC	CASSPRPPTSGRSYEQYF
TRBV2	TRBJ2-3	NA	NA	TGTGCCAGCACCGGACCTATTGCCCACAGTGGGAAGCAGTATTTT	CASTGPIAHSGKQYF
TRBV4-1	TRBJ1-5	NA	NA	TGCGCCAGCAGCCAAGCGGGACACCTAACCCAGCCCCAGCATTTT	CASSQAGHLTQPQHF
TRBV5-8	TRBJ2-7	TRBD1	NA	TGTGCCAGCAGCCTGGACAGGGCTTTGCACGAGCAGTACTTC	CASSLDRALHEQYF
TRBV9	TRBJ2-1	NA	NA	TGTGCCAGCAGCGTAGTTTCGGGACTCGAGCAGTTCTTC	CASSVVSGLEQFF
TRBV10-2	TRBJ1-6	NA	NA	TGCGCCAGCAGTGATGGGTCCTATAATTCACCCCTCCACTTT	CASSDGSYNSPLHF
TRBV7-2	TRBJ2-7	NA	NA	TGTGCCAGCAGCCCTTATGGAGGGATCTACGAGCAGTACTTC	CASSPYGGIYEQYF
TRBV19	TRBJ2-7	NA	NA	TGTGCCAGTAGTGTCCTAAACCCGGGGCTAGTGAACGCCGAGCAGTACTTC	CASSVLNPGLVNAEQYF
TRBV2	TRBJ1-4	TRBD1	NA	TGTGCCAGTAAACGACAGGGGATTAATGAAAAACTGTTTTTT	CASKRQGINEKLFF
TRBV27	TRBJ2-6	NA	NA	TGTGCCAGCAGCCCTATCTCCGGGACGGAAGTCTCTGGGGCCAACGTCCTGACTTTC	CASSPISGTEVSGANVLTF
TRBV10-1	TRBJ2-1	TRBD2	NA	TGCGCCAGCAGTTCCCAGGGAGGGTACGGGGGTGAGCAGTTCTTC	CASSSQGGYGGEQFF
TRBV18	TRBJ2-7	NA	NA	TGTGCCAGCTCACCATCGGGAATACACTACGAGCAGTACTTC	CASSPSGIHYEQYF
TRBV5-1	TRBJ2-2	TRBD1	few	TGCGCCAGCAGCTTCCCAGGGGGCGACACCGGGGAGCTGTTTTTT	CASSFPGGDTGELFF
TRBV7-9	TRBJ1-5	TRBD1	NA	TGTGCCGTTGGACAGGGGGCAGGCCAGCCCCAGCATTTT	CAVGQGAGQPQHF
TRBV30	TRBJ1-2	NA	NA	TGTGCCTGGTCCAGTATGGGGCTCTATGGCTACACCTTC	CAWSSMGLYGYTF
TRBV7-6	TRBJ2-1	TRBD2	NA	TGTGCCAGCAGCCGACGAGCGGGAGAGGGGGGGAATGAGCAGTTCTTC	CASSRRAGEGGNEQFF
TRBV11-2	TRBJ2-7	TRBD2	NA	TGTGCCAGCAGGGTTACTAGCGCGATTCCCTACGAGCAGTACTTC	CASRVTSAIPYEQYF
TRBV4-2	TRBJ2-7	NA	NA	TGTGCCAGCAGCCGATCCGAAGGATCAGGGGTCTACGAGCAGTACTTC	CASSRSEGSGVYEQYF
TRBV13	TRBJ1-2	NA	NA	TGTGCCAGCAGCGGAACTAACTATGGCTACACCTTC	CASSGTNYGYTF